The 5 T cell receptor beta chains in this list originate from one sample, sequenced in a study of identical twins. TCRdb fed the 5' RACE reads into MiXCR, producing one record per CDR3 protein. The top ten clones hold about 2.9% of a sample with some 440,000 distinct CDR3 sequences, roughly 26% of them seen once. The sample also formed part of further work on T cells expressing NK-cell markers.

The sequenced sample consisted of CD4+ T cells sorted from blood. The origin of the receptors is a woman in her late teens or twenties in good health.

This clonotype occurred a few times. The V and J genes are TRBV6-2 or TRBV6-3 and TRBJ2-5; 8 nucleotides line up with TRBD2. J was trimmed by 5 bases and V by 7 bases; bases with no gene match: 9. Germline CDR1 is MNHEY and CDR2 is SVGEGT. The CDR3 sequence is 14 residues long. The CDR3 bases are TGTGCCAGCACCCCAGCCGGGAGGGGGGAGACCCAGTACTTC. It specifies CASTPAGRGETQYF.

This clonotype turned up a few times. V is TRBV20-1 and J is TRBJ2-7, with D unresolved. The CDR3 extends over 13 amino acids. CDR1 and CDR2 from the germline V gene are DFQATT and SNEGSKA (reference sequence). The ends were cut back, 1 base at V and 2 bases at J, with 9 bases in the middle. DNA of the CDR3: TGCAGTGCTAGAGGCGTCAGGACCTACGAGCAGTACTTC. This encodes CSARGVRTYEQYF.

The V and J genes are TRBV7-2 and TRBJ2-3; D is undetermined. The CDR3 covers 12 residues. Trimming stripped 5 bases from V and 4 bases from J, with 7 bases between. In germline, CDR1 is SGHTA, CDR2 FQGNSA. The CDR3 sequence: CASSPNPDTQYF. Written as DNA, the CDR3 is TGTGCCAGCAGCCCGAACCCAGATACGCAGTATTTT.

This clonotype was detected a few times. CDR3 in amino acids: CASSVSSGSKDTQYF. CDR3 DNA sequence: TGTGCCAGCAGCGTCTCAAGCGGGAGCAAGGATACGCAGTATTTT. The genes are TRBV9 and TRBJ2-3, with 8 bases identical to TRBD2. The CDR3 length is 15 residues. V was clipped by 2 bases and J by 6 bases; unmatched bases: 8. Germline assignment: CDR1 SGDLS and CDR2 YYNGEE.

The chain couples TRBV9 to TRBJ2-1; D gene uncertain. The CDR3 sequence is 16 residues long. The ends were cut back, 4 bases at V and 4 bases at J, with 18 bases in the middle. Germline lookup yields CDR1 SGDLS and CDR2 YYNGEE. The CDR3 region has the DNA TGTGCCAGCAGCCCTCGCCGTTGGGATGCATACAATGAGCAGTTCTTC. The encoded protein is CASSPRRWDAYNEQFF.